This T cell receptor beta chain was recovered during a study of T-cell memory formation after mild COVID-19 (dated by TCRdb to the early 2020s). Describing the broader study: TCR sequence clusters from the two donors were largely donor specific. T-cell clones expanding and contracting after mild COVID-19 in a couple of donors were tracked by longitudinal TCRalpha and TCRbeta repertoire sequencing. The cohort comprised two young, previously healthy adult volunteers, one female and one male.

Overall study outcomes, separate from this receptor: Contracting CD4+ clones were found mainly in CM and EM memory subsets, while CD8+ clones were enriched in EMRA. Some responding clones were found in pre-infection memory, which suggests that pre-existing cross-reactive memory T cells took part in the SARS-CoV-2 response. The study included only a couple of mild cases, and larger cohorts that include severe cases with pre-infection samples were judged to be necessary. From day 15 to 85, contracting clones showed balanced CD4/CD8 phenotypes, whereas a second wave of clones that expanded from day 15 to 37 leaned towards CD4+. SARS-CoV-2 specificity of the second-wave clones peaking on day 37 was not confirmed.

This clonotype was counted many times. The antigen this receptor binds is unknown. No quality values exist for individual bases; no much larger clone is one base distant. PBMCs were isolated by Ficoll-Paque density gradient centrifugation. TCRdb names Illumina NovaSeq 6000 as the instrument used. cDNA libraries for TCRalpha and TCRbeta were prepared by 5'RACE using constant-segment primers, with sample barcodes and unique molecular identifiers added. Trizol reagent was used to extract RNA from every sample. Amplification of the libraries took two PCR steps, and the second step added a second sample barcode plus Illumina TruSeq adapters. The libraries were sequenced on an Illumina NovaSeq using 2 x 150 bp paired-end reads. Processing in the source paper ran as follows. The reads were demultiplexed and collapsed into UMI-guided consensus sequences using migec v1.2.7. Using mixcr v2.1.11, UMI consensuses were aligned to TRA and TRB V and J templates and then assembled into clonotypes. Clonotypes were classified as expanded or contracted when called significant by both edgeR and NoisET, with noise models trained on biological replicates. For edgeR calls, the thresholds were a false discovery rate-adjusted p below 0.01 and a log2 fold-change of 1. As an exploratory analysis of dynamics, max-normalized trajectories of the 1000 most abundant clonotypes were examined by PCA with hierarchical clustering. The CD4 or CD8 phenotype of responding clones was assigned using the separately sequenced CD4+ and CD8+ repertoires. TCRdb itself trimmed the public reads at Q25 with fastp, ran MiXCR and retained productive beta chains. For every CDR3 protein sequence, its rows merge into one entry that carries the most common genes and DNA. TCRdb's processing, not the authors', yielded these V and J calls. Recorded for this sample are 120,000 to 150,000 distinct CDR3 sequences; 6% to 7% of them occurred a single time. The top ten hold 2% to 2.5% of the sample.

From a lookup of the germline V gene (reference sequence), CDR1 and CDR2 are DFQATT and SNEGSKA. The CDR3, cysteine through phenylalanine, is 14 amino acids long. Only the CDR3 part of the read is kept: 42 bases, read in frame from the first base. V lost 5 bases and J lost 0 bases; the stretch between them is 10 bases long. Recombination connected TRBV20-1 to TRBJ1-4, with no reliable assignment of the D segment. Sequences were obtained from PBMCs or a T cell subset sorted from them (not recorded which). This TCR came from an adult woman who had mild COVID-19 (a few samples of this study predate the infection). The sample titles of this study are shuffled in the database, so cell type and time point are left out; the donor was told from shared clones. The bases read TGCAGTGCTGCTCACGGGCCAACTAATGAAAAACTGTTTTTT. This yields the protein CSAAHGPTNEKLFF.